One sample yielded the 9 T cell receptor beta chains listed below, sequenced in a study of CD8 T cells in Susac syndrome. Reverse transcription used about 0.5 to 1 ug RNA and random hexamers. TCRdb re-derived calls from the immunoSEQ multiplex PCR reads in MiXCR, one entry per CDR3 protein. The sample lists over 100,000 distinct CDR3 sequences, over 90% occurring once. The sequenced material came from CD4+ T cells from PBMCs. The origin of the receptors is a human donor with Susac syndrome.

This sequence joins TRBV30 and TRBJ2-6, with D unclear. Between the trimmed V and J ends, which lost 3 bases and 5 bases, there was a span of 2 bases. Germline loops: CDR1 GTSNPN, CDR2 SVGIG (reference sequence). The CDR3 has 11 amino acids. The CDR3 DNA follows: TGTGCCTGGAGGAGGGCCAACGTCCTGACTTTC. It specifies CAWRRANVLTF.

The chain carries TRBV15 and TRBJ2-7; tentatively, D is TRBD2 (5 bases). From germline, CDR1 is LNHNV and CDR2 YYDKDF (reference sequence). V was clipped by 0 bases and J by 0 bases, with 9 bases between them. The CDR3 is made up of 15 amino acids. The DNA of the CDR3 is TGTGCCACCAGCAGAGATCCCGGGATCTCCTACGAGCAGTACTTC. Protein sequence: CATSRDPGISYEQYF.

CDR3 residues: CASSSPRASGRFTTGELFF. CDR3 sequence (DNA): TGTGCCAGCAGCTCCCCTAGGGCTAGCGGGAGGTTTACCACCGGGGAGCTGTTTTTT. The V and J genes are TRBV11-2 and TRBJ2-2, with 11 bases lining up with TRBD2. The J segment lost 4 bases and the V segment lost 4 bases, leaving 14 bases of the junction unmatched. In germline, CDR1 is SGHAT, CDR2 FQNNGV. This CDR3 spans 19 amino acids.

This rearrangement joins TRBV2 to TRBJ2-7; unclear D gene. Germline CDR1 and CDR2: SNHLY and FYNNEI. CDR3 length: 11 residues. Trimming took 6 bases from V and 4 from J, leaving 7 bases between them. CDR3 in DNA: TGTGCCAGCAGCGTTGAATACGAGCAGTACTTC. As protein: CASSVEYEQYF.

The rearrangement links TRBV20-1 to TRBJ2-1; D unresolved. The CDR3 length is 13 residues. Per germline, CDR1 DFQATT and CDR2 SNEGSKA (reference sequence). Trimming cost V 2 bases and J 2 bases, with 7 bases left between them. The CDR3 is CSARPRPYNEQFF. The DNA of the CDR3 is TGCAGTGCTAGACCTAGACCCTACAATGAGCAGTTCTTC.

This clonotype was detected once. This chain links TRBV15 with TRBJ2-5; D is unresolved. V dropped 7 bases and J dropped 2 bases, with 8 bases sitting between them. Per germline, CDR1 LNHNV and CDR2 YYDKDF (reference sequence). This CDR3 comprises 12 residues. The CDR3 sequence: CATTWCQETQYF. The CDR3, as DNA: TGTGCCACCACCTGGTGTCAAGAGACCCAGTACTTC.

CDR3 nucleotide sequence: TGCAGTGCTATCCGCCTGACGACAGATACGCAGTATTTT. Protein sequence: CSAIRLTTDTQYF. The genes are TRBV20-1 and TRBJ2-3; D is unresolved. The CDR3 loop spans 13 amino acids. Trimming took 4 bases from V and 3 from J, leaving 11 bases between them. From germline, CDR1 is DFQATT and CDR2 SNEGSKA (reference sequence).

The chain carries TRBV15 and TRBJ1-5; D not resolved. Germline CDR1 and CDR2: LNHNV and YYDKDF (reference sequence). V was cut by 0 bases and J by 1 base, with 7 bases left in between. CDR3 length: 15 amino acids. The CDR3 sequence: CATSRDRQSNQPQHF. CDR3 nucleotides: TGTGCCACCAGCAGAGATCGGCAGAGCAATCAGCCCCAGCATTTT.

This chain uses TRBV30 with TRBJ1-3; D remains ambiguous. V was pared by 2 bases and J by 3 bases, with 2 bases between. CDR1 is GTSNPN and CDR2 is SVGIG in the germline V gene (reference sequence). The CDR3 covers 11 residues. This CDR3 is CAWSSGNTIYF. The DNA for the CDR3 is TGTGCCTGGAGTAGTGGAAACACCATATATTTT.